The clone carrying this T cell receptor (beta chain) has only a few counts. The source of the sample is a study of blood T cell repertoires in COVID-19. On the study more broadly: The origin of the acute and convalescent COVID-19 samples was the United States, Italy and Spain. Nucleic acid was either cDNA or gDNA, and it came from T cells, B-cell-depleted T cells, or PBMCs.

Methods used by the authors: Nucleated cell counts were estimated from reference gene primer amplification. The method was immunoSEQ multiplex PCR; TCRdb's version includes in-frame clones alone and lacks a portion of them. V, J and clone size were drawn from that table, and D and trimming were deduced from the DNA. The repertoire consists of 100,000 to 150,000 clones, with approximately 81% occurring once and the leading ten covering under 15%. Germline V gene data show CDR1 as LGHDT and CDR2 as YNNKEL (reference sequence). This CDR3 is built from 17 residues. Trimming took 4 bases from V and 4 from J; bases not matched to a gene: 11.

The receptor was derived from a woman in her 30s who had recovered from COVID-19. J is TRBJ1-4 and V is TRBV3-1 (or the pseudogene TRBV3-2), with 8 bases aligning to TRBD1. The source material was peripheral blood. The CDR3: CASSPLGQGTNNEKLFF. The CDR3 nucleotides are TGTGCCAGCAGCCCGCTAGGACAGGGAACTAATAATGAAAAACTGTTTTTT.